Listed below are T cell receptor beta chains from one sample, sequenced in a study of T-cell memory formation after mild COVID-19. TCRdb passed the 5' RACE reads through MiXCR, listing each CDR3 protein once. The table has some 250,000 distinct CDR3 sequences, approximately 9% seen once. Sequenced sample: PBMCs or a T cell subset sorted from them (not recorded which). The receptor set was obtained from a man aged 18 to 29 who had mild COVID-19 (a few samples of this study predate the infection). Cell type and time point are not known. Both conserved end residues are part of each CDR3.

cdr3_length v_call cdr3_aa
14 TRBV20-1 CSLEGRGGTYEQYF
14 TRBV18 CASSPDRVGHEQYF
14 TRBV12-3/TRBV12-4 CASSLGTVTDTQYF
13 TRBV7-2 CASSSPGALGYTF
16 TRBV4-1 CASSQDRWGASYEQYF
15 TRBV6-5 CASSYTATTNEKLFF
16 TRBV9 CASSVLGGGGANVLTF
17 TRBV2 CAFTGTSGRSSYNEQFF
13 TRBV7-7 CASSQGRQETQYF
17 TRBV7-7 CASSLGGGRFYTGELFF
12 TRBV4-1 CASSQDPGELFF
15 TRBV5-1 CASSLAGTGSDTQYF
15 TRBV5-1 CASRSAGSSYNEQFF
14 TRBV6-5 CASSYSRGPYEQYF
16 TRBV11-2 CASSLYPGSDTDTQYF
13 TRBV5-1 CASSLRGPDTQYF
15 TRBV9 CASSEPPGTGSEAFF
12 TRBV30 CAWNTGTYEQYF
13 TRBV20-1 CSARGLGKTEAFF
13 TRBV9 CASSGTGNSPLHF
16 TRBV20-1 CSAGRTQGALDYGYTF
15 TRBV24-1 CATSDFGQHPYEQYF
13 TRBV5-4 CASASDIQETQYF
13 TRBV11-2 CASSSAGGRELFF
13 TRBV13 CASSPTLFGELFF